This T cell receptor (beta chain) came from a study of blood T cells in healthy people across ages. Primed by a sample-barcoded 5' primer and a J-beta primer mix, a second PCR proceeded for roughly 7 to 11 cycles. Each CDR3 protein is one row after TCRdb ran MiXCR on the 5' RACE reads. In the table there are some 1,000,000 distinct CDR3 sequences, approximately 25% of which are singletons. The germline gives CDR1 LNHDA, CDR2 SQIVND (reference sequence). This CDR3 has 18 amino acids. Trimming at V came to 6 bases and at J to 2 bases, leaving 11 bases not matched to a gene. This clonotype has just a few counts. This sample was also put to use in a study of T cells of mothers and their children. That paper notes: None of the identified T cell clones proved to be persistent microchimeric clones.

Sequenced input: blood. The TCR was taken from a girl aged 2-10 years in good health. This chain uses TRBV19 with TRBJ2-1; 12 bases match TRBD2. The DNA for the CDR3 is TGTGCCAGTAGCAAAATCCTAGCGGGAGGGCCGGCCTACAATGAGCAGTTCTTC. This gives the protein CASSKILAGGPAYNEQFF. The full variable domain, rest sourced from reference TRBV19 and TRBJ2-1, is DGGITQSPKYLFRKEGQNVTLSCEQNLNHDAMYWYRQDPGQGLRLIYYSQIVNDFQKGDIAEGYSVSREKKESFPLTVTSAQKNPTAFYLCASSKILAGGPAYNEQFFGPGTRLTVL.